These 28 T cell receptor beta chains were sequenced from one sample in a study of cytomegalovirus exposure and HLA in healthy donors. 13 Jbeta primers and 60 Vbeta primers were used for the PCR. Data came from immunoSEQ multiplex PCR; TCRdb stores just in-frame clones and leaves some out. The sample yields roughly 130,000 clones, 70% to 85% seen once. Specimen: PBMCs. The receptors derive from a man in his fifties or sixties in good health and CMV-seronegative.

The chain carries TRBV25-1 and TRBJ1-1, with a tentative D call TRBD1 (5 bases). CDR3 length equals 12 residues. V was pared by 4 bases and J by 5 bases, with 8 bases between. Germline V CDR1 and CDR2: MGHDK, SYGVNS. The CDR3 DNA reads as TGTGCCAGCAGTGTAAGGGGAACTGAAGCTTTCTTT. Protein sequence: CASSVRGTEAFF.

The chain combines TRBV13 with TRBJ2-3; 7 bases align to TRBD2. Trimming removed 8 bases from V and 2 bases from J; junction bases left unmatched: 10. The CDR3 has 15 amino acids. CDR1 is PRHDT and CDR2 is FYEKMQ in the germline V gene (reference sequence). The chain's CDR3 is CASHRRGSHTDTQYF. In nucleotides, the CDR3 is TGTGCCAGCCATCGGCGGGGGTCCCACACAGATACGCAGTATTTT.

The genes are TRBV4-2 and TRBJ2-7; 8 positions match TRBD1. This CDR3 is 14 amino acids long. V lost 0 bases and J lost 6; bases outside the gene matches: 4. The V gene's germline CDR1 is LGHNA and CDR2 YNFKEQ. The CDR3 DNA reads TGTGCCAGCAGCCAAGAAGCACAGGGGGGCGAGCAGTACTTC. Encoded protein: CASSQEAQGGEQYF.

The chain is built from TRBV5-1 and TRBJ2-3; D might be TRBD2 (5 bases). This CDR3 is 17 amino acids long. Germline loops: CDR1 SGHRS, CDR2 YFSETQ. Trimming shortened V by 4 bases and J by 1 base, and 19 bases separated the two germline ends. DNA of the CDR3: TGCGCCAGCAGCGCTGAAATTAGCGCTTACGGCACAGATACGCAGTATTTT. The encoded protein is CASSAEISAYGTDTQYF.

This rearrangement joins TRBV13 to TRBJ2-7, with D perhaps matching TRBD2 (6 bases). Germline CDR1 reads PRHDT; CDR2 reads FYEKMQ (reference sequence). Deletions cut 1 base from V and 5 bases from J, with 6 bases between. The CDR3 loop spans 12 amino acids. The CDR3 bases are TGTGCCAGCAGCTTAGCGGGGGACGAGCAGTACTTC. Translating gives CASSLAGDEQYF.

This rearrangement joins TRBV7-2 to TRBJ2-5, with 9 bases matching TRBD2. This CDR3 has 15 residues. The V gene's germline CDR1 is SGHTA and CDR2 FQGNSA. J was trimmed by 5 bases and V by 4 bases; bases with no gene match: 8. The CDR3 loop is CASSSGTSRLETQYF. CDR3 DNA sequence: TGTGCCAGCAGCTCAGGGACTAGCCGTTTGGAGACCCAGTACTTC. The variable domain in full, with the rest retrieved from reference TRBV7-2 and TRBJ2-5, is GAGVSQSPSNKVTEKGKDVELRCDPISGHTALYWYRQSLGQGLEFLIYFQGNSAPDKSGLPSDRFSAERTGGSVSTLTIQRTQQEDSAVYLCASSSGTSRLETQYFGPGTRLLVL.

The count of this clone is one. This rearrangement joins TRBV9 to TRBJ2-7; 8 bases are shared with TRBD2. The germline V gene encodes CDR1 SGDLS and CDR2 YYNGEE. The CDR3 is 16 residues long. V lost 0 bases to trimming and J lost 5 bases; unmatched junction nucleotides: 10. The CDR3 DNA reads as TGTGCCAGCAGCGTAGCGTCAACCGGGACTAGGGACGAGCAGTACTTC. This codes for CASSVASTGTRDEQYF.

V gene TRBV30 combines with J gene TRBJ1-6; tentative D call: TRBD1 (5 bases). V shed 7 bases and J shed 0 bases, with 13 bases lying between them. The length of the CDR3 is 15 residues. Germline V gives CDR1 GTSNPN, CDR2 SVGIG (reference sequence). The CDR3 spells CASRDSPSYNSPLHF. In DNA, the CDR3 is TGTGCCTCCCGGGACTCCCCCTCCTATAATTCACCCCTCCACTTT.

This chain links TRBV5-1 with TRBJ2-5, with TRBD1 matching 7 bases. The germline V gene has CDR1 SGHRS and CDR2 YFSETQ. J was trimmed by 4 bases and V by 3 bases; bases with no gene match: 9. This CDR3 is 15 amino acids long. The CDR3 spells CASSSGTVGVETQYF. The CDR3 region has the DNA TGCGCCAGCAGCTCTGGGACAGTAGGAGTAGAGACCCAGTACTTC. The full variable domain, completed using reference TRBV5-1 and TRBJ2-5, is KAGVTQTPRYLIKTRGQQVTLSCSPISGHRSVSWYQQTPGQGLQFLFEYFSETQRNKGNFPGRFSGRQFSNSRSEMNVSTLELGDSALYLCASSSGTVGVETQYFGPGTRLLVL.

This chain links TRBV28 with TRBJ2-7, with 7 bases fitting TRBD1. This CDR3 spans 15 amino acids. Trimming cost V 2 bases and J 7 bases; bases outside gene matches: 11. The germline V gene encodes CDR1 MDHEN and CDR2 SYDVKM. CDR3 protein: CASSLGDRQPMEQYF. The CDR3 nucleotides are TGTGCCAGCAGTTTAGGGGACAGACAACCTATGGAGCAGTACTTC.

This chain connects TRBV7-9 to TRBJ2-7, with D unresolved. The CDR3 has 13 amino acids. Trimming shortened V by 1 base and J by 2 bases, and 6 bases separated the two germline ends. Germline values: CDR1 SEHNR, CDR2 FQNEAQ (reference sequence). The chain's CDR3 is CASSLGATYEQYF. The CDR3 DNA reads TGTGCCAGCAGCTTAGGTGCGACCTACGAGCAGTACTTC. The variable domain in full, completed from reference TRBV7-9 and TRBJ2-7, reads DTGVSQNPRHKITKRGQNVTFRCDPISEHNRLYWYRQTLGQGPEFLTYFQNEAQLEKSRLLSDRFSAERPKGSFSTLEIQRTEQGDSAMYLCASSLGATYEQYFGPGTRLTVT.

This clone came up once. The DNA for the CDR3 is TGTGCCAGCAGCCGAACCCTTAGCGGGGGATACGAGCAGTACTTC. Protein product: CASSRTLSGGYEQYF. V gene TRBV7-2 combines with J gene TRBJ2-7, with TRBD2 matching over 9 bases. The ends lost 5 bases at V and 4 bases at J; junction bases unmatched: 9. Germline lookup yields CDR1 SGHTA and CDR2 FQGNSA. The CDR3 extends over 15 amino acids.

V gene TRBV2 combines with J gene TRBJ2-2; D possibly corresponds to TRBD2 (5 bases). CDR3 length equals 16 residues. Germline assignment: CDR1 SNHLY and CDR2 FYNNEI. V was cut by 0 bases and J by 1 base, with 9 bases left in between. The CDR3 sequence: CASSEARVVNTGELFF. In nucleotides, the CDR3 is TGTGCCAGCAGTGAAGCGAGGGTAGTGAACACCGGGGAGCTGTTTTTT.

The chain employs TRBV10-3 and TRBJ2-6; D is ambiguous. The V and J ends lost 2 bases and 5 bases respectively, with 10 bases between them. The CDR3 consists of 15 residues. Germline loops: CDR1 ENHRY, CDR2 SYGVKD. The CDR3: CAISEGRGWANVLTF. The CDR3 coding sequence is TGTGCCATCAGTGAGGGCCGCGGCTGGGCCAACGTCCTGACTTTC.

The rearrangement links TRBV7-8 to TRBJ2-5; 11 nucleotides match TRBD2. The CDR3 totals 17 residues. Germline loops: CDR1 SGHVS, CDR2 FQNEAQ. Trimming cost V 5 bases and J 1 base; bases outside gene matches: 9. CDR3 DNA sequence: TGTGCCAGCAGCCTTAGACCGACTAGCGGGGTCCAAGAGACCCAGTACTTC. It encodes CASSLRPTSGVQETQYF. Together with reference TRBV7-8 and TRBJ2-5, the CDR3 gives the full variable domain: GAGVSQSPRYKVAKRGQDVALRCDPISGHVSLFWYQQALGQGPEFLTYFQNEAQLDKSGLPSDRFFAERPEGSVSTLKIQRTQQEDSAVYLCASSLRPTSGVQETQYFGPGTRLLVL.

The gene calls are TRBV15 and TRBJ2-3; 7 bases are a match to TRBD2. This CDR3 contains 14 residues. J lost 3 bases, V lost 3 bases, and 3 bases had no gene match. Germline V gene data show CDR1 as LNHNV and CDR2 as YYDKDF (reference sequence). This chain's CDR3 is CATSRGEGTDTQYF. DNA for the CDR3: TGTGCCACCAGCAGGGGGGAGGGGACAGATACGCAGTATTTT. Full variable domain (missing parts from reference TRBV15 and TRBJ2-3): DAMVIQNPRYQVTQFGKPVTLSCSQTLNHNVMYWYQQKSSQAPKLLFHYYDKDFNNEADTPDNFQSRRPNTSFCFLDIRSPGLGDTAMYLCATSRGEGTDTQYFGPGTRLTVL.

This clone has only a few counts. This chain connects TRBV29-1 to TRBJ1-1; D possibly corresponds to TRBD1 (6 bases). Deletions cut 3 bases from V and 2 bases from J, with 13 bases between. Germline V gene data show CDR1 as SQVTM and CDR2 as ANQGSEA. CDR3 length: 14 residues. The CDR3 spells CSVDPTGTNTEAFF. The CDR3 DNA is TGCAGCGTTGACCCCACAGGGACCAACACTGAAGCTTTCTTT.

The V gene is TRBV11-2, the J gene TRBJ1-1; D may be TRBD1 (6 bases). This CDR3 contains 13 residues. Trimming left V 6 bases short and J 5 bases short, with 13 bases between. The V gene's germline CDR1 is SGHAT and CDR2 FQNNGV. In DNA form, the CDR3 reads TGTGCCAGCAGAATGGGGGCTTGGACTGAAGCTTTCTTT. It specifies CASRMGAWTEAFF.

V gene TRBV7-3 combines with J gene TRBJ2-6; TRBD2 agrees at 11 bases. The germline CDR1 and CDR2 sequences are SGHTA and FQGTGA. The CDR3 sequence is 21 residues long. V trimming: 6 bases; J trimming: 4 bases; junction bases outside the gene matches: 20. CDR3 DNA sequence: TGTGCCAGCAGTCCCAACGTGGGGAATCTAGCGGGGGGTCCCGGGGCCAACGTCCTGACTTTC. It specifies CASSPNVGNLAGGPGANVLTF.

V and J are TRBV29-1 and TRBJ2-5; no reliable D call. The DNA matches TRBJ2-7 better at its end, which makes the J call doubtful. CDR1 SQVTM and CDR2 ANQGSEA come from the germline V gene. This CDR3 contains 10 residues. The DNA for the CDR3 is TGCAGCGCTTGGGACTACGAGCAGTACTTC. It translates to CSAWDYEQYF.

The V and J genes are TRBV7-9 and TRBJ1-2; no clear D. The CDR3 length is 13 residues. Trimming stripped 5 bases from V and 4 bases from J, with 11 bases between. Looked up from germline, CDR1 is SEHNR and CDR2 is FQNEAQ (reference sequence). The chain's CDR3 is CASSPTSGYGYTF. The CDR3 DNA is TGTGCCAGCAGCCCCACCTCCGGCTATGGCTACACCTTC.

This clone was seen at least ten times. The rearrangement links TRBV6-1 to TRBJ2-3; 8 nucleotides align to TRBD2. Germline-derived CDR1 and CDR2 are MNHNS and SASEGT. The V gene end was trimmed by 5 bases and the J gene end by 4 bases; junction bases not matched to a gene: 8. The CDR3 totals 15 residues. CDR3 protein: CASSTGLGGSDTQYF. In DNA, the CDR3 is TGTGCCAGCAGTACGGGACTAGGGGGGTCAGATACGCAGTATTTT.

This chain links TRBV5-1 with TRBJ2-5; D is unclear. CDR3 length: 12 amino acids. V lost 0 bases and J lost 3, with 3 bases in between. Per germline, CDR1 SGHRS and CDR2 YFSETQ. Here the CDR3 reads CASSLAEETQYF. CDR3 nucleotides: TGCGCCAGCAGCTTGGCCGAAGAGACCCAGTACTTC.

The chain has TRBV7-8 and TRBJ2-7; TRBD1 might be the D (6 bases). Trimming removed 5 bases at V and 0 bases at J, with 11 bases between. Germline V gene data show CDR1 as SGHVS and CDR2 as FQNEAQ. The CDR3 has 14 amino acids. The DNA for the CDR3 is TGTGCCAGCAGCAGACGGACAGCCTCCTACGAGCAGTACTTC. It codes for CASSRRTASYEQYF.

The V call is TRBV9, the J call TRBJ2-5, with D hard to call. Germline V gene data show CDR1 as SGDLS and CDR2 as YYNGEE. The CDR3 contains 13 residues. The ends were cut back, 3 bases at V and 0 bases at J, with 6 bases in the middle. CDR3 in amino acids: CASSAANQETQYF. The CDR3 nucleotides read TGTGCCAGCAGCGCCGCTAACCAAGAGACCCAGTACTTC.

The chain uses TRBV9 and TRBJ1-1, with D unclear. Germline CDR1 and CDR2: SGDLS and YYNGEE. This CDR3 spans 14 amino acids. V lost 0 bases to trimming and J lost 2 bases, with 8 bases between them. This CDR3 reads CASSVGQINTEAFF. The DNA for the CDR3 is TGTGCCAGCAGCGTAGGGCAGATTAACACTGAAGCTTTCTTT.

V is TRBV5-8 and J is TRBJ1-5; tentative D call: TRBD1 (6 bases). V was cut by 1 base and J by 4 bases, with 18 bases left in between. The germline V gene encodes CDR1 SGHTS and CDR2 YDEGEE. CDR3 length equals 17 residues. The CDR3 loop reads CASSLWQTGQGNQPQHF. The CDR3 DNA sequence: TGTGCCAGCAGCTTGTGGCAGACGGGACAAGGGAATCAGCCCCAGCATTTT.

V gene TRBV5-4 combines with J gene TRBJ2-1; weak D call: TRBD1 (6 bases). V was clipped by 3 bases and J by 4 bases, with 8 bases between them. The V gene's germline CDR1 is SGHNT and CDR2 YYREEE (reference sequence). CDR3 length: 13 residues. In DNA form, the CDR3 reads TGTGCCAGCAGCTCACAGGGTTACAATGAGCAGTTCTTC. Translation gives CASSSQGYNEQFF. Together with reference TRBV5-4 and TRBJ2-1, the CDR3 gives the full variable domain: ETGVTQSPTHLIKTRGQQVTLRCSSQSGHNTVSWYQQALGQGPQFIFQYYREEENGRGNFPPRFSGLQFPNYSSELNVNALELDDSALYLCASSSQGYNEQFFGPGTRLTVL.